This TCR beta chain was sequenced during a study of read filtering for tumor transcriptome and immune sequencing (dated by TCRdb to about 2020). Concerning the study at large: The cohort was composed of 17 male and approximately 15 female patients, with a mean age of about 65 years and an age range of about 47 to 85. One main goal was a read-filtering strategy for immune repertoire data, in particular deciding whether clonotypes backed by only one read should be removed. Using the same bone marrow samples, the study ran both targeted immune repertoire sequencing and bulk whole-transcriptome sequencing and then compared the TCR repertoires from each method. Whole-transcriptome libraries were prepared with the TruSeq RNA Access Library Prep Kit after DNase treatment. By revised international staging, roughly 8 patients were R-ISS I, around 15 were R-ISS II and roughly seven were R-ISS III. Per sample, about 4.05 to 10.27 million TCR-region mapped reads were obtained with IR-seq, compared with only 85 to 1273 with RNA-seq.

A word on this clonotype: Its antigen specificity is not known. The CDR3 ends on some other residue instead of the conserved phenylalanine or tryptophan, so this is likely a read error.

The Immunoverse kit was used to build TCR libraries from approximately 410 ng RNA, with molecular barcoded adaptors covering alpha/delta and beta/gamma chains. TCR library preparation used the same RNA that was used for transcriptome sequencing. TCR libraries were sequenced on an Illumina HiSeq 4000 with 2 x 150 cycles. Per the authors' processing: Using MiXCR, which included quality filtering and error correction, TCR reads were aligned to human V, D, J and C references and then assembled into CDR3 clonotypes. The tcR package in R was used to analyze clonotype counts and gene usage diversity. Raw mapping reads were checked after the RNA-seq reads had been mapped by STAR aligner version 2.5.3a onto the human GRCh37 genome. To test the effect of sequencing depth on detected clonotypes, IR-seq fastq files were randomly downsampled using Seqtk 1.3. The public sequencing data were trimmed at Q25 with fastp and processed into clonotypes with MiXCR by TCRdb, which kept only in-frame beta chains. Entries are consolidated by CDR3 protein sequence, retaining the most common genes and DNA. The V and J calls follow TCRdb's processing rather than the paper's. The sample includes roughly 6,000 distinct CDR3 sequences, with 20% to 25% observed a single time. The ten largest clonotypes hold around 23% of the sample.

Each patient had bone marrow sampled at the time of active disease. Ficoll-Hypaque density gradient centrifugation was used to isolate the bone marrow mononuclear cells. CD138-negative cells were obtained by negative selection after labeling with CD138 magnetic microbeads on a MACS separator, removing myeloma plasma cells. Flow cytometry on an Attune NxT with CD138 antibodies was used to check the purity of the isolated cells. Total RNA was extracted using TRIzol reagent and was quantified on a NanoDrop spectrophotometer. Paired RNA-seq and IR-seq were performed on each patient's CD138-negative bone marrow sample. Overall study results and their limits: Single-read clonotypes made up around 82% of clonotypes but only approximately 3.2% of total reads in IR-seq, compared with approximately 75% of clonotypes and about 44% of reads in RNA-seq. Compared with RNA-seq, IR-seq captured clonotypes at much higher depth and more reliably, and a smaller IR-seq throughput was enough to identify most shared clonotypes. The correlation between IR-seq and RNA-seq shared clonotype proportions rose when single-read clonotypes were removed. The sorted CD138-negative fraction was not purified T cells but a mixed bone marrow immune population.

Per the germline V gene, SGHTA is the CDR1 and FQGNSA is the CDR2. V is clipped by 3 bases and J by 11 bases, and the sequence between their germline boundaries is 19 bases long. Inclusive of both ends, the CDR3 amounts to 14 amino acids. The DNA shown is the 42-base CDR3, in frame from base 1. In this chain, TRBV7-2 is recombined with TRBJ2-5; a weak D assignment points to TRBD2 (5 bases agree). This TCR came from a donor over 35 with multiple myeloma. Sequencing used a population of CD138-negative cells sorted from bone marrow. This specimen's cell subset or site label, per the study, means: bone marrow mononuclear cells depleted of CD138+ plasma/myeloma cells by negative magnetic selection. The sequenced DNA: TGTGCCAGCAGCTTGAGGGATGGCCAAGAGGCTCAGTACTCC. This codes for CASSLRDGQEAQYS.